Below, one TCR beta chain is given with its context. Its antigen is not identified. This sample is part of a study of monozygotic twins with inflammatory bowel disease. General study findings and limits: Any single strong signal or clonotype tied to IBD lacked support.

TCRdb reworked the 5' RACE reads into one entry per CDR3 protein, no DNA. This table lists approximately 390,000 distinct CDR3 sequences. Germline V gene sequence: CDR1 SGHRS, CDR2 YFSETQ. CDR3 length: 15 residues. The gene calls are TRBV5-1 and TRBJ2-6; TCRdb's D call, TRBD1, is unchecked because there is no DNA. Sequenced sample: blood. The receptor was derived from a human donor with ulcerative colitis or Crohn's disease, or a healthy co-twin of an affected twin (not recorded which). The CDR3 here is CASSEGFSGANVLTF.